A selection of T cell receptor beta chains follows, all from one sample in a study of cytomegalovirus exposure and HLA in healthy donors. Assay: immunoSEQ multiplex PCR; the TCRdb copy retains only in-frame clones and omits some. The sample yields approximately 140,000 clones, less than 85% seen once. The material sequenced was PBMCs. The receptors stem from a man aged 50 or older in good health and CMV-seropositive. Each CDR3 is given with its conserved first and last residue. Fields, in order: clone size, J gene, CDR3 length, V gene, D gene, CDR3 protein, CDR3 DNA. D genes are given only for firm matches. Not all rows give a size; the values are once, few, many and, for expanded clones, a class.

.,TRBJ2-7,13,TRBV25-1,TRBD1,CAARGTGDDEQYF,TGTGCCGCTCGAGGGACAGGGGACGACGAGCAGTACTTC
once,TRBJ2-5,13,TRBV15,TRBD2,CATSRDLREVQYF,TGTGCCACCAGCAGAGATCTACGGGAGGTCCAGTACTTC
.,TRBJ1-2,15,TRBV18,TRBD1,CASSPPGQGNYGYTF,TGTGCCAGCTCACCACCGGGACAGGGGAACTATGGCTACACCTTC
.,TRBJ1-1,13,TRBV9,.,CASSVSKNTEAFF,TGTGCCAGCAGCGTATCAAAGAACACTGAAGCTTTCTTT
.,TRBJ1-2,13,TRBV19,.,CASSIGLEYGYTF,TGTGCCAGTAGTATAGGCTTGGAGTATGGCTACACCTTC
.,TRBJ2-4,14,TRBV5-1,.,CASSSGPGKNIQYF,TGCGCCAGCAGCTCAGGACCAGGGAAAAACATTCAGTACTTC
.,TRBJ2-1,14,TRBV6-1,.,CASIKGDPYNEQFF,TGTGCCAGCATAAAGGGGGACCCATACAATGAGCAGTTCTTC
.,TRBJ2-7,14,TRBV6-1,TRBD2,CASSLAGGTYEQYF,TGTGCCAGCAGTCTAGCGGGAGGGACCTACGAGCAGTACTTC
.,TRBJ2-1,16,TRBV18,TRBD2,CASSPSPTSGKDEQFF,TGTGCCAGCTCACCATCGCCGACTAGCGGGAAGGATGAGCAGTTCTTC
.,TRBJ2-1,16,TRBV5-1,TRBD2,CASSLAASGNYNGQFF,TGCGCCAGCAGCTTGGCCGCTAGCGGGAACTACAATGGGCAGTTCTTC
.,TRBJ2-7,15,TRBV4-2,TRBD2,CASSQSTSGTYEQYF,TGTGCCAGCAGCCAATCGACTAGCGGTACCTACGAGCAGTACTTC
.,TRBJ2-1,15,TRBV6-4,TRBD2,CASSDSGGDYNEQFF,TGTGCCAGCAGTGACTCGGGGGGGGATTACAATGAGCAGTTCTTC
once,TRBJ2-5,14,TRBV9,.,CASSFGEVEETQYF,TGTGCCAGCAGCTTCGGGGAGGTCGAAGAGACCCAGTACTTC
.,TRBJ2-1,13,TRBV27,.,CASSLGATAEQFF,TGTGCCAGCAGTTTAGGGGCGACGGCGGAGCAGTTCTTC
.,TRBJ2-6,17,TRBV5-4,TRBD2,CASIRGAGAAGANVLTF,TGTGCCAGCATAAGAGGAGCGGGGGCGGCTGGGGCCAACGTCCTGACTTTC
.,TRBJ2-2,16,TRBV18,TRBD2,CASSPGTSGATGELFF,TGTGCCAGCTCACCTGGGACTAGCGGGGCCACCGGGGAGCTGTTTTTT
.,TRBJ2-7,15,TRBV6-5,TRBD2,CASSYSPSGRYEQYF,TGTGCCAGCAGTTACTCTCCTAGCGGGCGATACGAGCAGTACTTC
.,TRBJ2-1,16,TRBV30,TRBD1,CAWSAPRTGPFGEQFF,TGTGCCTGGAGTGCCCCCCGGACAGGGCCTTTTGGTGAGCAGTTCTTC
once,TRBJ2-3,14,TRBV5-1,.,CASSLEQGTDTQYF,TGCGCCAGCAGCTTGGAACAGGGCACAGATACGCAGTATTTT
.,TRBJ1-4,16,TRBV19,.,CASSPRGRATNEKLFF,TGTGCCAGTAGTCCCAGGGGTAGGGCAACTAATGAAAAACTGTTTTTT
once,TRBJ2-7,15,TRBV6-5,.,CASSYSGRYKYEQYF,TGTGCCAGCAGTTACTCTGGGAGGTATAAGTACGAGCAGTACTTC
.,TRBJ1-6,16,TRBV19,TRBD1,CASSNSWTGKDSPLHF,TGTGCCAGTAGTAACTCGTGGACAGGGAAGGATTCACCCCTCCACTTT
.,TRBJ2-5,17,TRBV19,TRBD2,CASSKTSGTDNQETQYF,TGTGCCAGTAGTAAGACTAGCGGGACCGATAACCAAGAGACCCAGTACTTC
few,TRBJ1-3,17,TRBV7-4,.,CASSHGPGQRSGNTIYF,TGTGCCAGCAGCCACGGTCCAGGACAGCGCTCTGGAAACACCATATATTTT
.,TRBJ2-5,14,TRBV4-2,TRBD1,CASSRGQGGETQYF,TGTGCCAGCAGCCGAGGACAGGGCGGGGAGACCCAGTACTTC
.,TRBJ2-1,15,TRBV7-9,TRBD2,CASSLIGGSSDEQFF,TGTGCCAGCAGCTTAATTGGCGGGAGTTCGGATGAGCAGTTCTTC
.,TRBJ1-1,13,TRBV2,TRBD1,CALRTGRNTEAFF,TGTGCCCTGCGGACAGGACGAAACACTGAAGCTTTCTTT
.,TRBJ1-5,15,TRBV6-6,.,CASSSRSQNNQPQHF,TGTGCCAGCAGTTCGCGGAGTCAGAACAATCAGCCCCAGCATTTT
.,TRBJ2-1,15,TRBV11-2,TRBD2,CASSYTRLASNEQFF,TGTGCCAGCAGCTACACCCGACTAGCGAGCAATGAGCAGTTCTTC
.,TRBJ2-1,14,TRBV30,.,CAWSEGREYNEQFF,TGTGCCTGGAGTGAAGGAAGGGAGTACAATGAGCAGTTCTTC
.,TRBJ2-7,14,TRBV30,.,CAWSDSGTMYEQYF,TGTGCCTGGAGTGACTCGGGGACAATGTACGAGCAGTACTTC
.,TRBJ2-2,14,TRBV7-6,.,CASSLPVDTGELFF,TGTGCCAGCAGCTTACCGGTGGACACCGGGGAGCTGTTTTTT
.,TRBJ1-1,15,TRBV28,TRBD1,CASTTPAGGSTEAFF,TGTGCCAGCACCACCCCCGCAGGGGGCTCCACTGAAGCTTTCTTT
.,TRBJ1-5,17,TRBV4-1,TRBD1,CASSRSDRARFREPQHF,TGCGCCAGCAGCCGATCCGACAGGGCCCGGTTTAGGGAGCCCCAGCATTTT
few,TRBJ2-1,15,TRBV15,.,CATSITSKAYNEQFF,TGTGCCACCAGCATCACTAGCAAGGCTTACAATGAGCAGTTCTTC
few,TRBJ1-1,15,TRBV27,.,CASSSPVLAASEAFF,TGTGCCAGCAGTTCCCCGGTGTTGGCAGCGTCTGAAGCTTTCTTT
.,TRBJ2-3,18,TRBV7-6,TRBD2,CASSFPSGKIRDTDTQYF,TGTGCCAGCAGCTTTCCTAGCGGGAAAATCAGAGACACAGATACGCAGTATTTT
.,TRBJ1-2,14,TRBV19,TRBD1,CASSIRDSIYGYTF,TGTGCCAGTAGTATCCGGGACAGCATCTATGGCTACACCTTC
.,TRBJ1-3,13,TRBV28,.,CASRIVSGNTIYF,TGTGCCAGCAGAATAGTTTCTGGAAACACCATATATTTT
.,TRBJ1-5,16,TRBV4-1,TRBD1,CASSQEDRVPNQPQHF,TGCGCCAGCAGCCAAGAAGACAGGGTCCCCAATCAGCCCCAGCATTTT
few,TRBJ2-3,10,TRBV29-1,.,CSVVEVREYF,TGCAGCGTTGTTGAGGTTCGAGAGTATTTT
.,TRBJ2-5,23,TRBV21-1,.,CASTKERYKKNGDTTGPQETQYF,TGTGCCAGCACAAAGGAACGGTACAAAAAAAATGGAGATACGACAGGGCCACAAGAGACCCAGTACTTC
.,TRBJ1-1,15,TRBV10-3,.,CAISESLGAGTEAFF,TGTGCCATCAGTGAGTCTCTGGGGGCTGGCACTGAAGCTTTCTTT
few,TRBJ2-3,14,TRBV2,TRBD2,CASSEGLAGDTQYF,TGTGCCAGCAGTGAGGGACTAGCAGGCGATACGCAGTATTTT
.,TRBJ2-7,12,TRBV28,.,CASSLSTREQYF,TGTGCCAGCAGTCTGTCGACTCGCGAGCAGTACTTC
.,TRBJ2-1,14,TRBV6-5,.,CASSWDNSYNEQFF,TGTGCCAGCAGCTGGGACAACTCCTACAATGAGCAGTTCTTC
.,TRBJ1-4,13,TRBV2,TRBD1,CASTGTANEKLFF,TGTGCCAGCACCGGGACAGCTAATGAAAAACTGTTTTTT
.,TRBJ2-7,16,TRBV15,TRBD1,CATSRDLGQGLYEQYF,TGTGCCACCAGCAGAGATCTGGGACAGGGACTCTACGAGCAGTACTTC
once,TRBJ2-7,13,TRBV2,.,CASTEVTPYEQYF,TGTGCCAGCACGGAGGTAACTCCGTACGAGCAGTACTTC
.,TRBJ1-5,15,TRBV7-8,.,CASSLSDGGWEPQHF,TGTGCCAGCAGCTTATCCGACGGGGGGTGGGAGCCCCAGCATTTT
.,TRBJ2-3,14,TRBV30,TRBD2,CASQDGRGTDTQYF,TGTGCCTCCCAGGACGGGAGGGGCACAGATACGCAGTATTTT
.,TRBJ1-4,16,TRBV5-8,.,CASSWGGTQGNEKLFF,TGTGCCAGCAGCTGGGGAGGGACCCAGGGCAATGAAAAACTGTTTTTT
.,TRBJ2-7,15,TRBV6-5,.,CASSYTRDTYTEQYF,TGTGCCAGCAGTTACACCCGGGACACCTATACCGAGCAGTACTTC
.,TRBJ2-5,13,TRBV2,.,CASSVDPGETQYF,TGTGCCAGCAGTGTGGACCCAGGGGAGACCCAGTACTTC
.,TRBJ2-7,13,TRBV5-1,.,CASSLSRSYEQYF,TGCGCCAGCAGCTTGTCGAGATCCTACGAGCAGTACTTC